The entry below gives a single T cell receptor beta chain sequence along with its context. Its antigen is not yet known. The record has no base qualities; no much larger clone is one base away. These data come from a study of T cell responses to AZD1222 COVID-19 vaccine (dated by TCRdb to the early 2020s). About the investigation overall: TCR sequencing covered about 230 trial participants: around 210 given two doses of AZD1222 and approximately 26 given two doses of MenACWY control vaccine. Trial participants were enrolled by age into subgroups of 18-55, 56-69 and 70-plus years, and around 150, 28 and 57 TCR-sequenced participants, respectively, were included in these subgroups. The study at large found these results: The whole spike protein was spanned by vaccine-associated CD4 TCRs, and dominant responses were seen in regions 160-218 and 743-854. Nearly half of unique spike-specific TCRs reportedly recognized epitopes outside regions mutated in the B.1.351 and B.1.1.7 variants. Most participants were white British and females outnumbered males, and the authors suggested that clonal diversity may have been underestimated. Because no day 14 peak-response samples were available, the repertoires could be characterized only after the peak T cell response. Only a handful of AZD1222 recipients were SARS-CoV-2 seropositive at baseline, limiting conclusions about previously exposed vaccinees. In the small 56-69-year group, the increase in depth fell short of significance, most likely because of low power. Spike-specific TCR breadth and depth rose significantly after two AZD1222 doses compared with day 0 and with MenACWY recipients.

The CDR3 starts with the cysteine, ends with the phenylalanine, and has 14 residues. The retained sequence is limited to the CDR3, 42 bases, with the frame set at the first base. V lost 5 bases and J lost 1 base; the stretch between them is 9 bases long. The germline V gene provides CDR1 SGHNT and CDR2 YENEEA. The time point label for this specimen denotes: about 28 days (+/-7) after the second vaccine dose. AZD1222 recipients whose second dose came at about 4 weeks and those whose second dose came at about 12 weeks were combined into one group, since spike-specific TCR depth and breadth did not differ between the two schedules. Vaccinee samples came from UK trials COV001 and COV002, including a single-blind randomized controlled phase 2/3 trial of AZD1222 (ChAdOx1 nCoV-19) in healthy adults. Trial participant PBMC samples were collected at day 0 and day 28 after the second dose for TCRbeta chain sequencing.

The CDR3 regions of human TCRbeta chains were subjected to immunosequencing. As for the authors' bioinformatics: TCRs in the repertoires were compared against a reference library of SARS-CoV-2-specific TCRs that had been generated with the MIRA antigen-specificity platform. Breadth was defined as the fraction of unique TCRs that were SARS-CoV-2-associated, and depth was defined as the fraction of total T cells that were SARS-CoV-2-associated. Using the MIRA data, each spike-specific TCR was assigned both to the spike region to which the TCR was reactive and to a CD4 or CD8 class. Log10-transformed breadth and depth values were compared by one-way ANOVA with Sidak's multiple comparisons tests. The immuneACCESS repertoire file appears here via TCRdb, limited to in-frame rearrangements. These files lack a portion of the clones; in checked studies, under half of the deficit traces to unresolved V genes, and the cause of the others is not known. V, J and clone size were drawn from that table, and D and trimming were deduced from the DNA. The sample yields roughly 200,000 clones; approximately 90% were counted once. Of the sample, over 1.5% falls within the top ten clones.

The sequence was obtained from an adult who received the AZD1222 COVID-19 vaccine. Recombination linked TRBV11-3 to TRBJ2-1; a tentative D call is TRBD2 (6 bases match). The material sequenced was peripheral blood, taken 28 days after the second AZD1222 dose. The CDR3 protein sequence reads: CASSPSESYNEQFF. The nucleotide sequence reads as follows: TGTGCCAGCAGCCCTAGCGAGTCCTACAATGAGCAGTTCTTC.